One and the same sample provided the 28 T cell receptor beta chains below, sequenced in a study of T cell responses to AZD1222 COVID-19 vaccine. Assay: immunoSEQ multiplex PCR; the TCRdb copy retains only in-frame clones and omits some. The table includes fewer than 150,000 clones, under 90% detected once. This specimen was peripheral blood, taken on day 0 of AZD1222 vaccination. These TCRs come from an adult in good health.

About this clone itself: The germline gene is not matched at one end of the junction; a read error may be the cause. The chain employs TRBV6-1 and TRBJ2-7; 13 nucleotides align to TRBD2. This CDR3 spans 16 amino acids. Germline V gives CDR1 MNHNS, CDR2 SASEGT. CDR3 sequence (DNA): TGTGCCAGCAGTGAAGCGGGGACTAGCGGGGTCTACGAGCAGTGCTTC. Translated: CASSEAGTSGVYEQCF.

The chain carries TRBV7-8 and TRBJ2-5; 9 bases agree with TRBD2. This CDR3 comprises 13 residues. V shed 7 bases, J shed 6 bases, and the junction held 6 bases outside the gene matches. Germline values: CDR1 SGHVS, CDR2 FQNEAQ. The CDR3 DNA is TGTGCCAGCAAAGAGCGGGGGGCCAAGACCCAGTACTTC. Amino acid sequence: CASKERGAKTQYF.

Only one count was recorded for this clone. The V call is TRBV5-1, the J call TRBJ1-1; D is uncertain. Looked up from germline, CDR1 is SGHRS and CDR2 is YFSETQ. V gave up 1 base and J gave up 0 bases, with 10 bases separating them. The CDR3 spans 15 residues. The CDR3 DNA is TGCGCCAGCAGCTTGTTTCCGGACCTGAACACTGAAGCTTTCTTT. It codes for CASSLFPDLNTEAFF.

The V and J genes are TRBV5-1 and TRBJ1-2, with D possibly TRBD1 on 6 matching bases. CDR1 and CDR2 (germline): SGHRS, YFSETQ. V shed 5 bases and J shed 8 bases, with 22 bases lying between them. This CDR3 has 15 residues. CDR3: CASRPGQIRGEGYTF. CDR3 sequence (DNA): TGCGCCAGCAGACCGGGACAAATCCGCGGAGAAGGCTACACCTTC.

The CDR3 is CASSGTIGLTSYEQYF. DNA of the CDR3: TGTGCCAGCAGCGGCACAATAGGGCTAACCTCCTACGAGCAGTACTTC. The gene calls are TRBV7-2 and TRBJ2-7; D not certain. This CDR3 region has 16 residues. The ends were cut back, 5 bases at V and 0 bases at J, with 17 bases in the middle. Germline-derived CDR1 and CDR2 are SGHTA and FQGNSA.

V usage is TRBV19 and J usage is TRBJ2-2; weak D call: TRBD2 (6 bases). This CDR3 comprises 16 residues. The germline V gene encodes CDR1 LNHDA and CDR2 SQIVND (reference sequence). Trimming removed 5 bases from V and 2 bases from J, with 15 bases in between. CDR3 DNA sequence: TGTGCCAGTAGTCCCCTTCGCGGGGTAAACACCGGGGAGCTGTTTTTT. Its translation: CASSPLRGVNTGELFF.

The chain combines TRBV19 with TRBJ2-5; TRBD1 agrees at 7 bases. Germline V gene data show CDR1 as LNHDA and CDR2 as SQIVND (reference sequence). Losses at the gene ends were 7 bases for V and 3 bases for J; bases not matched to a gene: 8. The CDR3 loop spans 14 amino acids. As DNA, the CDR3 is TGTGCCAGTAACCCCAGGGACAGTAAAGAGACCCAGTACTTC. The encoded protein is CASNPRDSKETQYF.

This chain connects TRBV9 to TRBJ2-2; perhaps TRBD2 as D (7 bases). CDR3 size: 16 residues. Germline V gene data show CDR1 as SGDLS and CDR2 as YYNGEE. The V end lost 3 bases, the J end lost 0 bases, and 12 bases lay between the germline ends. The CDR3 region is CASSGRGGANTGELFF. In DNA, the CDR3 is TGTGCCAGCAGCGGCCGCGGGGGCGCGAACACCGGGGAGCTGTTTTTT.

V and J are TRBV18 and TRBJ1-1; TRBD1 is a possible D gene (6 bases). In germline, CDR1 is KGHSH, CDR2 LQKENI. Trimming cost V 3 bases and J 6 bases, with 11 bases left between them. This CDR3 region has 13 residues. The CDR3 here is CASSPGQSSEAFF. The CDR3 nucleotides are TGTGCCAGCTCACCTGGACAGTCGTCTGAAGCTTTCTTT.

The V call is TRBV2, the J call TRBJ2-3; 9 positions match TRBD1. Germline V gives CDR1 SNHLY, CDR2 FYNNEI. J gave up 5 bases and V 6 bases, and 3 bases lay outside the gene matches. This CDR3 region has 13 residues. CDR3 sequence: CASRGDRVDTQYF. The CDR3 coding sequence is TGTGCCAGCAGGGGGGACAGGGTAGATACGCAGTATTTT.

This chain joins TRBV27 and TRBJ2-1; 14 bases line up with TRBD2. Germline assignment: CDR1 MNHEY and CDR2 SMNVEV (reference sequence). The junction had 4 bases not matched to a gene; V was cut back by 5 bases and J by 7 bases. The CDR3 spans 15 residues. The CDR3 sequence is CASSLGTSGSNEQFF. CDR3 nucleotides: TGTGCCAGCAGTCTTGGGACTAGCGGGAGTAATGAGCAGTTCTTC.

The chain couples TRBV7-2 to TRBJ1-5; D remains unclear. The CDR3 is made up of 13 amino acids. CDR1 and CDR2 (germline): SGHTA, FQGNSA. V gave up 4 bases and J gave up 5 bases, with 9 bases separating them. CDR3 residues: CASSSQYDQPQHF. The CDR3 bases are TGTGCCAGCAGCTCGCAGTACGATCAGCCCCAGCATTTT. Complete variable domain (other parts from reference TRBV7-2 and TRBJ1-5): GAGVSQSPSNKVTEKGKDVELRCDPISGHTALYWYRQSLGQGLEFLIYFQGNSAPDKSGLPSDRFSAERTGGSVSTLTIQRTQQEDSAVYLCASSSQYDQPQHFGDGTRLSIL.

The chain has TRBV5-1 and TRBJ1-1; D uncertain. The V and J ends lost 4 bases and 1 base respectively, with 11 bases between them. Germline V gene lookup returns CDR1 SGHRS and CDR2 YFSETQ. The CDR3 spans 14 residues. The DNA of the CDR3 is TGCGCCAGCAGCCCACATGTGGAGAACACTGAAGCTTTCTTT. Translation: CASSPHVENTEAFF. Together with reference TRBV5-1 and TRBJ1-1, the CDR3 gives the full variable domain: KAGVTQTPRYLIKTRGQQVTLSCSPISGHRSVSWYQQTPGQGLQFLFEYFSETQRNKGNFPGRFSGRQFSNSRSEMNVSTLELGDSALYLCASSPHVENTEAFFGQGTRLTVV.

The chain uses TRBV14 and TRBJ2-7; D is uncertain. Germline CDR1 is SGHDN and CDR2 is FVKESK. The CDR3 consists of 13 residues. Trimming pared 0 bases from V and 6 bases from J, leaving 9 bases between. This CDR3 is CASSQDRLGEQYF. DNA of the CDR3: TGTGCCAGCAGCCAAGACCGACTCGGCGAGCAGTACTTC.

The chain is built from TRBV28 and TRBJ2-7; no firm D call. This CDR3 is 12 amino acids long. Germline V gives CDR1 MDHEN, CDR2 SYDVKM. V was trimmed by 10 bases and J by 6 bases, leaving 16 bases between them. For the CDR3, the DNA is TGTGCCACCGTACCCTCGCGCGGCGAGCAGTACTTC. Amino acid sequence: CATVPSRGEQYF.

The chain carries TRBV5-1 and TRBJ2-7, with TRBD2 identical over 10 bases. The CDR3 length is 15 residues. CDR1 SGHRS and CDR2 YFSETQ come from the germline V gene. Unmatched junction bases numbered 6, after V lost 4 bases and J lost 2 bases. The DNA for the CDR3 is TGCGCCAGCAGCCCACTAGCGGGAATGGCCTACGAGCAGTACTTC. It yields the protein CASSPLAGMAYEQYF.

V gene TRBV10-3 combines with J gene TRBJ1-1; 8 bases agree with TRBD1. The germline V gene has CDR1 ENHRY and CDR2 SYGVKD. There are 12 residues in the CDR3. Trimming removed 10 bases from V and 1 base from J; junction bases left unmatched: 2. The CDR3 DNA follows: TGTGCCAGCGGACAGGGGAACACTGAAGCTTTCTTT. It codes for CASGQGNTEAFF.

This chain connects TRBV19 to TRBJ2-7, with D possibly TRBD1 on 7 matching bases. V lost 4 bases to trimming and J lost 6 bases, with 10 bases between them. CDR1 is LNHDA, CDR2 SQIVND, per germline (reference sequence). This CDR3 comprises 12 residues. The CDR3 DNA is TGTGCCAGTAGTACAGGGGGGAGCGAGCAGTACTTC. This gives the protein CASSTGGSEQYF.

The CDR3, as DNA: TGTGCCAGCAGCCAAGATCAGCACGAGCAGTACTTC. This sequence encodes CASSQDQHEQYF. The chain links TRBV4-2 to TRBJ2-7; D call uncertain. Trimming cost V 0 bases and J 5 bases, with 5 bases left between them. The CDR3 covers 12 residues. CDR1 is LGHNA, CDR2 YNFKEQ, per germline.

This clone has just one count. The genes are TRBV7-9 and TRBJ2-5; tentative D call: TRBD1 (6 bases). V lost 5 bases, J lost 2 bases, and 12 bases lay in between. CDR3 size: 14 residues. Germline V lookup: CDR1 SEHNR, CDR2 FQNEAQ (reference sequence). The CDR3 sequence: CASSRQDSQETQYF. The CDR3 nucleotides read TGTGCCAGCAGCCGACAGGACAGTCAAGAGACCCAGTACTTC.

V is TRBV9 and J is TRBJ2-3; the D gene is possibly TRBD2 (6 bases). Trimming cost V 3 bases and J 0 bases, with 8 bases left between them. The CDR3 extends over 14 amino acids. Per the germline V gene, CDR1 is SGDLS and CDR2 is YYNGEE. DNA for the CDR3: TGTGCCAGCAGCGCCGGGACTAGCACAGATACGCAGTATTTT. Its protein product is CASSAGTSTDTQYF.

The J gene is TRBJ1-1, the V gene TRBV19; 7 nucleotides match TRBD1. CDR1 and CDR2 (germline): LNHDA, SQIVND (reference sequence). This CDR3 has 13 amino acids. With V trimmed by 5 bases and J by 6 bases, 6 bases remained unmatched. CDR3 sequence (DNA): TGTGCCAGTAGTCCGGGACAGAGTCCTGAAGCTTTCTTT. Encoded protein: CASSPGQSPEAFF. Looking up the rest from reference TRBV19 and TRBJ1-1 gives the full variable domain: DGGITQSPKYLFRKEGQNVTLSCEQNLNHDAMYWYRQDPGQGLRLIYYSQIVNDFQKGDIAEGYSVSREKKESFPLTVTSAQKNPTAFYLCASSPGQSPEAFFGQGTRLTVV.

The V gene is TRBV5-6, the J gene TRBJ2-7; 9 nucleotides match TRBD1. This CDR3 has 14 amino acids. Germline V gene data show CDR1 as SGHDT and CDR2 as YYEEEE. V shed 7 bases and J 2 bases; nucleotides not matched to a gene: 7. The CDR3 here is CASGGTGFPYEQYF. CDR3 nucleotide sequence: TGTGCCAGCGGAGGGACAGGGTTTCCCTACGAGCAGTACTTC.

V usage is TRBV15 and J usage is TRBJ2-1; 11 bases are a match to TRBD2. Losses at the gene ends were 0 bases for V and 4 bases for J; bases not matched to a gene: 5. Germline-derived CDR1 and CDR2 are LNHNV and YYDKDF (reference sequence). The CDR3 loop spans 17 amino acids. The CDR3 spells CATSRDQSSGRYNEQFF. The CDR3 region has the DNA TGTGCCACCAGCAGAGATCAGTCTAGCGGGAGGTACAATGAGCAGTTCTTC.

The chain employs TRBV15 and TRBJ1-3, with D unresolved. Germline CDR1 LNHNV, CDR2 YYDKDF (reference sequence). V was trimmed by 6 bases and J by 4 bases, leaving 10 bases between them. CDR3 length equals 13 residues. The CDR3 sequence is CATRVVPGNTIYF. In nucleotides, the CDR3 is TGTGCCACCAGAGTCGTCCCCGGAAACACCATATATTTT.

On this clone itself: A read error may produce the germline difference seen at one junction end. The same CDR3 arises from other DNA sequences in this sample as well. This chain links TRBV3-1 (or the pseudogene TRBV3-2) with TRBJ2-7; 9 bases agree with TRBD1. The CDR3 covers 16 residues. CDR1 and CDR2 from the germline V gene are LGHDT and YNNKEL (reference sequence). DNA for the CDR3: TGTGCCAGCGGTCGCGCACAGGGACAGGGATTCGACGAGCAATACTTC. It specifies CASGRAQGQGFDEQYF.

Here the CDR3 reads CASSTSGTVNEQFF. The CDR3 DNA reads as TGCGCCAGCAGCACTTCCGGGACAGTCAATGAGCAGTTCTTC. The V call is TRBV5-1, the J call TRBJ2-1, with TRBD1 matching over 7 bases. With V trimmed by 4 bases and J by 6 bases, 7 bases remained unmatched. The CDR3 has 14 residues. The germline V gene has CDR1 SGHRS and CDR2 YFSETQ.

The V and J genes are TRBV19 and TRBJ1-2, with 10 nucleotides matching TRBD1. Germline CDR1 LNHDA, CDR2 SQIVND (reference sequence). The V gene end was trimmed by 6 bases and the J gene end by 7 bases; junction bases not matched to a gene: 11. The CDR3 length is 15 residues. CDR3 in DNA: TGTGCCAGTAGCCCACTTCGACAGGGGGCCAGTGGCTACACCTTC. Its protein is CASSPLRQGASGYTF.